Listed below are T cell receptor beta chains from one sample, sequenced in a study of blood T cell repertoires in COVID-19. Sequencing used immunoSEQ multiplex PCR; TCRdb keeps in-frame clones, though not all of them. The sample includes about 440,000 clones, roughly 87% of them seen just once. The sample taken for sequencing was PBMCs or T cells enriched from blood (not recorded which). These receptors all come from a man younger than 35 who had recovered from COVID-19. Both conserved end residues are part of each CDR3. A D gene is named only where the DNA matches it firmly. Size is omitted from some rows. Given values are once, few, many or a class for expanded clones.

J gene | V gene | D gene | clone size | CDR3 DNA | CDR3 protein
TRBJ2-3 | TRBV5-8 | NA | NA | TGTGCCGGAAACCCAGAGGCAGTGGGGGGGCCGGGAGATACGCAGTATTTT | CAGNPEAVGGPGDTQYF
TRBJ2-5 | TRBV9 | TRBD2 | NA | TGTGCCAGCAGCGCGGGGGGGTACCAAGAGACCCAGTACTTC | CASSAGGYQETQYF
TRBJ1-3 | TRBV5-1 | NA | NA | TGCGCCAGCAGCTTGGTGGGGGGTTCTGGAAACACCATATATTTT | CASSLVGGSGNTIYF
TRBJ2-5 | TRBV20-1 | NA | NA | TGCAGTGCTAGTAAAGAGGGGACCCAGTACTTC | CSASKEGTQYF
TRBJ1-2 | TRBV28 | TRBD1 | NA | TGTGCCAGCATCGGGACAGCTAACTATGGCTACACCTTC | CASIGTANYGYTF
TRBJ1-2 | TRBV2 | NA | once | TGTGCCAGCAGTGAAATCCTAGCAGGGGCCGGTGGCTACACCTTC | CASSEILAGAGGYTF
TRBJ2-7 | TRBV9 | NA | NA | TGTGCCAGCAGCCCCAGGGGCTTTTCGGACGAGCAGTACTTC | CASSPRGFSDEQYF
TRBJ1-6 | TRBV5-4 | NA | NA | TGTGCCAGCAGCTTGCAGGGGTCCTATAATTCACCCCTCCACTTT | CASSLQGSYNSPLHF
TRBJ2-3 | TRBV28 | NA | NA | TGTGCCAGCAGTTCGAACAGGGTTCCCCCAGATACGCAGTATTTT | CASSSNRVPPDTQYF
TRBJ1-2 | TRBV28 | NA | few | TGTGCCAGCAGTTTATCCCCAGGGGAGTTAACCTTC | CASSLSPGELTF
TRBJ1-2 | TRBV28 | NA | once | TGTGCCAGCAGCTGGACATCTAGATATGGCTACACCTTC | CASSWTSRYGYTF
TRBJ1-5 | TRBV7-2 | NA | NA | TGTGCCAGCAGCTTGGGGGGACCAAGCAATCAGCCCCAGCATTTT | CASSLGGPSNQPQHF
TRBJ1-1 | TRBV18 | TRBD1 | NA | TGTGCCAGCACAGGGGGCGTAGGCACTGAAGCTTTCTTT | CASTGGVGTEAFF
TRBJ2-7 | TRBV12-5 | TRBD1 | NA | TGTGCTAGTGGTTCGGGACAGGGCTCCTACGAGCAGTACTTC | CASGSGQGSYEQYF
TRBJ1-2 | TRBV9 | TRBD1 | NA | TGTGCCAGCAGCGTGACAGGGAACTATGGCTACACCTTC | CASSVTGNYGYTF
TRBJ1-2 | TRBV28 | NA | NA | TGTGCCAGCGCCTACAAGGGAGACTATGGCTACACCTTC | CASAYKGDYGYTF
TRBJ2-5 | TRBV7-8 | TRBD1 | NA | TGTGCCAGCAGCTTAGAGTCTCGGTCAGGGGGCCTTGAGACCCAGTACTTC | CASSLESRSGGLETQYF
TRBJ1-2 | TRBV15 | NA | NA | TGTGCCACCACCCCCGATGTAGGAGGGAACGGCTATGGCTACACCTTC | CATTPDVGGNGYGYTF
TRBJ1-4 | TRBV28 | NA | once | TGTGCCAGCAGTCGGTTGACGCTGGGGTCTGGACTTGATGAAAAACTGTTTTTT | CASSRLTLGSGLDEKLFF
TRBJ2-3 | TRBV4-1 | TRBD2 | NA | TGCGCCAGCAGCCAAGATCCTGGACTAGCGGGAGGAACTAGCTTAGATACGCAGTATTTT | CASSQDPGLAGGTSLDTQYF
TRBJ1-6 | TRBV2 | TRBD1 | NA | TGTGCCAGCTCCTCGGACAGGAGAAATAATTCACCCCTCCACTTT | CASSSDRRNNSPLHF
TRBJ1-1 | TRBV15 | NA | once | TGTGCCACCAGCAGACCAGGGTCCATGAACACTGAAGCTTTCTTT | CATSRPGSMNTEAFF
TRBJ1-5 | TRBV11-1 | NA | NA | TGTGCCAGCAGCTTAGAGAGGGCCTCCAATCAGCCCCAGCATTTT | CASSLERASNQPQHF
TRBJ2-7 | TRBV3-1/TRBV3-2 | TRBD1 | NA | TGTGCCAGCAGCCGACAGGGGGGCTACGAGCAGTACTTC | CASSRQGGYEQYF
TRBJ1-2 | TRBV19 | TRBD1 | NA | TGTGCCAGTAGTATCAAAACAGGGGCTGCTGGCTACACCTTC | CASSIKTGAAGYTF
TRBJ1-1 | TRBV15 | TRBD1 | NA | TGTGCCACCAGCAGCCGGGACAGGGTAAAGAACACTGAAGCTTTCTTT | CATSSRDRVKNTEAFF
TRBJ1-4 | TRBV11-3 | NA | NA | TGTGCCAGCAGCTTAGACAGGGGCGGCGAAAAACTGTTTTTT | CASSLDRGGEKLFF
TRBJ1-2 | TRBV27 | NA | NA | TGTGCCAGCAGTTTTGATAATTCCGGGGGTTCCTATGGCTACACCTTC | CASSFDNSGGSYGYTF
TRBJ2-3 | TRBV19 | TRBD2 | NA | TGTGCCAGTAGTGCGGGACTAGCGCGAGGGGATACGCAGTATTTT | CASSAGLARGDTQYF
TRBJ2-5 | TRBV29-1 | NA | NA | TGCAGCGTTAACAGGGTTACGAAAGAGACCCAGTACTTC | CSVNRVTKETQYF
TRBJ1-2 | TRBV9 | TRBD1 | NA | TGTGCCAGCAGCTTCCGGGACAGGGGGCGACCTAACTATGGCTACACCTTC | CASSFRDRGRPNYGYTF